Listed below are T cell receptor beta chains from one sample, sequenced in a study of blood T cell repertoires in COVID-19. Sequencing was performed with immunoSEQ multiplex PCR; in TCRdb, only in-frame clones are kept and a portion is missing. This table has tens of thousands of clones, approximately 86% appearing once. What was sequenced was peripheral blood. Receptors were obtained from a woman of 80 years or more with acute or convalescent COVID-19. The CDR3 runs from the conserved cysteine through the conserved F or W. The size entry is marked missing in some rows and otherwise reads once, few, many or a size class.

>TRBV6-6|13|TRBJ2-7|-
CASSYELGSEQYF
>TRBV7-9|16|TRBJ2-6|-
CASSLSGGAGANVLTF
>TRBV5-1|14|TRBJ2-3|-
CASSYGQDTDTQYF
>TRBV5-1|15|TRBJ2-2|-
CASSLGQGETGELFF
>TRBV5-4|12|TRBJ2-1|-
CASSSRGDEQFF
>TRBV28|13|TRBJ2-7|-
CASSLGRSYEQYF
>TRBV20-1|11|TRBJ2-1|-
CSASPTVEQFF
>TRBV19|13|TRBJ1-5|-
CASSEQGNQPQHF
>TRBV6-5|14|TRBJ1-6|-
CASRQAVVYSPLHF
>TRBV6-5|15|TRBJ1-1|-
CASSYSRVVNTEAFF
>TRBV28|16|TRBJ2-3|-
CASSFQAGGPTDTQYF
>TRBV6-6|16|TRBJ2-7|-
CASSLLSGQGSYEQYF
>TRBV11-3|13|TRBJ1-1|once
CASSLDRLRGAFF
>TRBV7-2|15|TRBJ2-1|-
CASSPGQGSYNEQFF
>TRBV24-1|15|TRBJ2-7|-
CATRSSGTEFRGQYF
>TRBV18|15|TRBJ1-3|-
CASSPTGDSGNTIYF
>TRBV11-3|14|TRBJ1-3|-
CASRPGKDGNTIYF
>TRBV11-2|17|TRBJ2-7|-
CASSLARRDRGVRGQYF
>TRBV5-8|15|TRBJ2-7|-
CASRKGTGALSWQYF
>TRBV11-2|16|TRBJ2-3|-
CASSLGLGGQSDTQYF
>TRBV7-2|15|TRBJ1-3|-
CASSFDSKSGNTIYF
>TRBV18|14|TRBJ2-7|-
CASSPPSGNYEQYF
>TRBV6-5|13|TRBJ2-7|few
CASRANRDYEQYF
>TRBV29-1|16|TRBJ2-1|-
CSVEAGGPKGYNEQFF
>TRBV27|14|TRBJ1-1|-
CASSSPRVTKEAFF
>TRBV5-1|15|TRBJ1-1|-
CASSLMGGQNTEAFF
>TRBV3-1/TRBV3-2|16|TRBJ2-7|-
CASSRSGGLSSYEQYF
>TRBV19|18|TRBJ2-7|-
CASSIRTGPAGPSYEQYF
>TRBV5-1|14|TRBJ2-3|once
CASSLGQITDTQYF
>TRBV27|15|TRBJ2-7|-
CASSLGLAGVREQYF
>TRBV7-2|16|TRBJ2-6|-
CASSLPGLSGANVLTF
>TRBV4-2|16|TRBJ1-4|-
CASSQDQAREGEKLFF
>TRBV19|15|TRBJ1-2|-
CASSTPGGGTYGYTF
>TRBV11-3|19|TRBJ2-7|-
CASSTQALASGGGVYEQYF
>TRBV28|13|TRBJ1-5|-
CASSWTGSEPQHF
>TRBV24-1|15|TRBJ2-7|-
CATSDRGGPTYEQYF
>TRBV7-9|16|TRBJ2-7|-
CASSSSGTSGSVQQYF
>TRBV7-8|13|TRBJ2-5|few
CASSPGLAKTQYF
>TRBV28|15|TRBJ1-4|-
CASSLSDRPNEKLFF
>TRBV24-1|16|TRBJ2-1|-
CATSDHAGVYYNEQFF
>TRBV5-1|16|TRBJ2-1|-
CASRPGASGAYNEQFF
>TRBV7-9|14|TRBJ1-1|-
CASSFGTGETEAFF
>TRBV5-1|13|TRBJ2-5|-
CASSLGQQETQYF
>TRBV5-1|14|TRBJ1-2|-
CASSPGQRTYGYTF
>TRBV6-5|16|TRBJ2-1|-
CASSYSGLAGFNEQFF
>TRBV11-2|17|TRBJ2-1|-
CASSKRTGLVFNNEQFF
>TRBV2|14|TRBJ2-5|-
CASLGDRGMETQYF
>TRBV4-3|18|TRBJ2-1|-
CASSPGSAGEGPYNEQFF
>TRBV12-5|13|TRBJ1-1|once
CASGLQMNTEAFF
>TRBV6-6|12|TRBJ2-2|-
CASSYVTGELFF
>TRBV27|14|TRBJ1-1|-
CASSFQGGNTEAFF
>TRBV5-6|14|TRBJ1-1|few
CASSLGRGATEAFF